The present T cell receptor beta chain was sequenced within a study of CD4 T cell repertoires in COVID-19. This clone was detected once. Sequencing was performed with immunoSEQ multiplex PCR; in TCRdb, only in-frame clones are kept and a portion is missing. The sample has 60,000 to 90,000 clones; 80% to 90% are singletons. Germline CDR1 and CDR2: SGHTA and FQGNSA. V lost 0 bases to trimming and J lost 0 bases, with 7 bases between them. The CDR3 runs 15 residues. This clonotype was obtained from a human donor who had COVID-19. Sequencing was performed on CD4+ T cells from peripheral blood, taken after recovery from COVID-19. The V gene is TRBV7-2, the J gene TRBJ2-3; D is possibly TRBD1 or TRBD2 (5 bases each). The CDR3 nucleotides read TGTGCCAGCAGCTTAGCGGGACCAAGCACAGATACGCAGTATTTT. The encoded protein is CASSLAGPSTDTQYF.